This TCR beta chain was recorded in a study of high-grade serous ovarian cancer treatment subgroups. Study-level information: Each sample yielded on average about 7,000 unique TCR beta rearrangements from approximately 13,000 reads.

Tumor samples were obtained before definitive surgery or chemotherapy. Turning to this clone: What it binds is unknown.

The CDR3 runs to 14 residues. V shed 3 bases and J shed 3 bases, with 12 bases lying between them. Germline V lookup: CDR1 KGHSH, CDR2 LQKENI. General observations from the study: Clonal relatedness tracked neoantigen level, and by trend copy number and mutation load.

Produced via immunoSEQ multiplex PCR; TCRdb's table is partial and in-frame only. The sample has 15,000 to 20,000 clones, roughly 70% seen once. The receptor's source is a human donor with high-grade serous ovarian cancer. The rearrangement joins TRBV18 to TRBJ2-7; D uncertain. The sample consisted of tumor tissue. CDR3 loop: CASSPSAPFYEQYF. The CDR3 DNA sequence: TGTGCCAGCTCACCGTCGGCCCCGTTCTACGAGCAGTACTTC.